This T cell receptor (beta chain) comes out of a study of blood T cell repertoires in COVID-19. Germline CDR1 and CDR2: MDHEN and SYDVKM. The CDR3 totals 16 residues. The J segment lost 2 bases and the V segment lost 2 bases, leaving 4 bases of the junction unmatched. Assay used: immunoSEQ multiplex PCR; TCRdb lists only in-frame clones, some missing. This sample carries around 100,000 clones, 91% of them seen once, and the ten largest clones take 2% to 2.5%. The sequencing sample was made of peripheral blood. This sequence joins TRBV28 and TRBJ1-5; 9 nucleotides match TRBD1. This clonotype originated in a human donor with active COVID-19. The donor label of this sample is uncertain. CDR3 sequence: CASSLPTGGGNQPQHF. DNA of the CDR3: TGTGCCAGCAGTTTACCCACAGGGGGCGGCAATCAGCCCCAGCATTTT.